This TCR beta chain derives from a study of blood T cell repertoires in COVID-19 (dated by TCRdb to the early 2020s). Concerning the study at large: Samples covering the acute and convalescent phases of COVID-19 were provided by collaborators in the United States, Italy and Spain. Where HLA class I and class II types were available, the types were taken from metadata supplied by the sample provider, not from assay-based typing. Sample metadata almost always included a de-identified subject ID, COVID-19 status, age in years and sex. The repertoires were released in a freely available public database intended as a resource for research on the immune response to SARS-CoV-2. The prospective study material was composed of cDNA or gDNA derived from T cells, B-cell-depleted T cells, or PBMCs. Subjects who had been exposed to COVID-19, were actively infected with it, or had recovered from it provided the deeply sampled blood TCRbeta repertoires that made up the dataset. Samples came from the ongoing ImmuneRACE study (first 160 participants) plus 1,254 subjects from 6 global collaborators. General findings and caveats noted by the study authors: The quantity of clinical and demographic metadata differed by source and by participant and was supplied without curation.

Comment on this clone: The clone's antigen remains unknown. No much larger clonotype is one base removed from it; base qualities were not supplied.

Whole blood was collected in K2EDTA tubes by collaborating institutions according to the institutions' own protocols. Collaborator samples were shipped for TCRbeta analysis as frozen whole blood, isolated PBMCs, or DNA extracted from either sample type. TCRbeta CDR3 regions were amplified from genomic DNA using the immunoSEQ Assay, a bias-controlled multiplex PCR. The authors' analysis ran thus. Within the assay, amplification of reference gene primers was used to estimate how many nucleated cells each sample contained. Sequence reads were collapsed and filtered to measure the absolute abundance of every unique TCRbeta CDR3 rearrangement. Productive Simpson clonality was computed per sample as the square root of Simpson's diversity index over productive rearrangements. Here the immuneACCESS table is served through TCRdb, limited to in-frame sequences with V and J called. Missing clones are a known gap in these copies; in checked studies unresolved V genes cover under half, and the rest lacks a known reason. The DNA gave D and trimming, while V, J and clone size come from that table. Counted in this sample were more than 130,000 clones; about 90% of them appeared once. In total, the top ten clones hold about 11% of the sample.

The junction shows trimming of 4 bases on V and 8 bases on J, and the gene matches do not reach 10 bases of it. From the cysteine through the phenylalanine, the CDR3 covers 16 amino acids. CDR3 DNA only is kept here, 48 bases in frame from base 1. Reading the germline V gene gives CDR1 SGHRS and CDR2 YFSETQ. The TCR sequence derives from a man over 45 with active or convalescent COVID-19. The chain is encoded by TRBV5-1 joined to TRBJ2-1; 12 nucleotides in the junction match TRBD2. Sequencing input: peripheral blood. The CDR3 protein is CASSIRLAGDGDEQFF. In nucleotide form, the sequence is TGCGCCAGCAGCATAAGACTAGCGGGAGATGGTGATGAGCAGTTCTTC.